This T cell receptor beta chain stems from a study of T cells after yellow fever vaccination. A single record per CDR3 protein comes from TCRdb applying MiXCR to the 5' RACE reads. The table includes about 160,000 distinct CDR3 sequences, 5.5% to 7.5% detected once. Germline V gene lookup returns CDR1 ENHRY and CDR2 SYGVKD. This CDR3 is 13 amino acids long. Comment on this clonotype: A much larger clone lies one base from this, so it may be a read error.

The rearrangement links TRBV10-3 to TRBJ1-5, with 9 bases that match TRBD1. The material sequenced was CD4+ T cells sorted from PBMCs, taken about 5 days after the first yellow fever vaccination. This TCR was recovered from a man between 18 and 29 years old who received the YFV17D yellow fever vaccine. CDR3 nucleotide sequence: TGTGCCGTCAGGCGGACAGGGGATCAGCCCCAGCATTTT. Translating it yields CAVRRTGDQPQHF.